In its sample, the clone carrying this T cell receptor beta chain was seen a few times. Its cognate antigen is unknown. The CDR3 consists of 14 residues. V was pared by 9 bases and J by 0 bases, with 15 bases between. CDR1 and CDR2 (germline): SGHNT, YYREEE (reference sequence). As to time point: blood 4 weeks post-SBRT, at nephrectomy. The treatment here: 15 Gy SBRT to primary tumor, nephrectomy 4 weeks later. Nephrectomy followed 15 Gy stereotactic body radiation by 4 weeks. After SBRT, blood was collected at 2 and 4 weeks, plus baseline. The protocol was immunoSEQ multiplex PCR, while the TCRdb copy is restricted to in-frame clones and leaves out a portion. Among tens of thousands of clones listed, 70% to 90% were seen once. The sample belongs to a study of radiation and T cells in renal cell carcinoma. Points from the study as a whole: Pretreatment tumor biopsies were lacking, so baseline clonotypes are unknown. Top tumor clonotypes rose in blood 2 weeks post-radiation, then contracted.

The receptor was isolated from a woman in her 70s with renal cell carcinoma. The V call is TRBV5-4, the J call TRBJ1-1; D not certain. The specimen was blood, collected from a patient whose treatment included radiotherapy and nephrectomy. The CDR3 DNA follows: TGTGCCACCCGGGCCAAGACCTTGAACACTGAAGCTTTCTTT. Encoded protein: CATRAKTLNTEAFF.